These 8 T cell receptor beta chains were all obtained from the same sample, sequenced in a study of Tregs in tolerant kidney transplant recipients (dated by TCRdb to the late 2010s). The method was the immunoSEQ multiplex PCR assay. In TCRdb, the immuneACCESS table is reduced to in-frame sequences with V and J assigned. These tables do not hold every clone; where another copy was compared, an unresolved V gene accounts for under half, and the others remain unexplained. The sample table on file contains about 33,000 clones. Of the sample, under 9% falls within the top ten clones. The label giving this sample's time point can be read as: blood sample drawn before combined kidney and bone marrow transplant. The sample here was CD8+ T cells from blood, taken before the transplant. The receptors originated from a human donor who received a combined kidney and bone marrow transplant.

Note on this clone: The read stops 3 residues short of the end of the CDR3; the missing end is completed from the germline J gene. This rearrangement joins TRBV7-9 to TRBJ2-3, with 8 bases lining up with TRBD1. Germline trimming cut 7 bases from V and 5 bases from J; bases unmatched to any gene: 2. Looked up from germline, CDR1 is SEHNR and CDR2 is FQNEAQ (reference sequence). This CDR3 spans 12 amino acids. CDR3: CASMTGEDTQYF. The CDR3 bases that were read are TGTGCCAGCATGACAGGGGAAGATACG.

The CDR3 loop reads CASSAQGWDTEAFF. The CDR3 bases that were read are TGTGCCAGCAGCGCTCAGGGTTGGGACACTGAA. The chain is built from TRBV7-9 and TRBJ1-1; tentative D call: TRBD1 (5 bases). The sequence runs out 3 residues before the end of the CDR3; the remainder is reconstructed from the germline J gene. Trimming removed 5 bases at V and 3 bases at J, with 13 bases between. Germline-derived CDR1 and CDR2 are SEHNR and FQNEAQ (reference sequence). CDR3 length equals 14 residues.

The CDR3 sequence: CASSQVSDGNTIYF. CDR3 DNA, as far as it was read: TGTGCCAGCAGCCAGGTATCTGATGGAAACACC. The chain is built from TRBV5-6 and TRBJ1-3; no clear D. The read terminates 3 residues before the CDR3 end, so the remaining end is supplied by the germline J gene. CDR1 is SGHDT and CDR2 is YYEEEE in the germline V gene. The CDR3 contains 14 residues. The V end lost 4 bases, the J end lost 3 bases, and 11 bases lay between the germline ends. Based on the CDR3 plus reference TRBV5-6 and TRBJ1-3, the full variable domain is DAGVTQSPTHLIKTRGQQVTLRCSPKSGHDTVSWYQQALGQGPQFIFQYYEEEERQRGNFPDRFSGHQFPNYSSELNVNALLLGDSALYLCASSQVSDGNTIYFGEGSWLTVV.

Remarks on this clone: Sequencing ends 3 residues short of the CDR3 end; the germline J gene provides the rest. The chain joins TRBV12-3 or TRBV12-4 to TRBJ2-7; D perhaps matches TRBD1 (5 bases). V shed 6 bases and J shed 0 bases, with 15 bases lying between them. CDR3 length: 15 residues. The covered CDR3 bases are TGTGCCAGCAGCGCCGGACACGAGAGCTCCTACGAG. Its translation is CASSAGHESSYE. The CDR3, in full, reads CASSAGHESSYEQYF.

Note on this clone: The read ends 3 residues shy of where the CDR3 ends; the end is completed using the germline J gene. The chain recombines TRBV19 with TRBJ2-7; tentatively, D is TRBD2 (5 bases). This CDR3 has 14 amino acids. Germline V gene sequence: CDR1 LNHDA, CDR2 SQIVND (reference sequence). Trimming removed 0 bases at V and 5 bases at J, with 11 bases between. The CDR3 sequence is CASSIDIRGDEQYF. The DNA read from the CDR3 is TGTGCCAGTAGTATAGATATTCGGGGTGACGAG.

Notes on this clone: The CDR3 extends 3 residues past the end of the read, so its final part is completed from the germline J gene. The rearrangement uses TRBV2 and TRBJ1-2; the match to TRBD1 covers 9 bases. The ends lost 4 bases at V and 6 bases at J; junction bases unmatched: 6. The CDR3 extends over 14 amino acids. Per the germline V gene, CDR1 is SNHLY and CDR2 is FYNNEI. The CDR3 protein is CASSGTGASDGYTF. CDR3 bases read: TGTGCCAGCAGTGGGACAGGGGCCAGCGATGGC.

This chain's CDR3 is CASHGGGAIQPQHF. CDR3 DNA (partial): TGTGCCAGCCACGGGGGAGGGGCGATTCAGCCC. The chain recombines TRBV19 with TRBJ1-5, with a tentative D call TRBD1 (5 bases). The missing CDR3 end, 3 residues past where the read stops, is filled in from the germline J gene. Germline V CDR1 and CDR2: LNHDA, SQIVND (reference sequence). With 9 bases removed from V and 6 bases from J, the gap between germline ends came to 18 bases. There are 14 residues in the CDR3.

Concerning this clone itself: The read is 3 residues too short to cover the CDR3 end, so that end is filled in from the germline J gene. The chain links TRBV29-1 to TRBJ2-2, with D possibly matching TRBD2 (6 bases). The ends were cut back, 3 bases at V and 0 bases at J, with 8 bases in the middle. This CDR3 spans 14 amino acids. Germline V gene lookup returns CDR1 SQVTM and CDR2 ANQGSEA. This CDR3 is CSVDSGSNTGELFF. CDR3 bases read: TGCAGCGTTGATAGCGGATCGAACACCGGGGAG.